These 24 T cell receptor beta chains came from one sample sequenced in a study of pediatric ulcerative colitis. During colonoscopy, one to two rectal pinch biopsies were collected. Profiled with immunoSEQ multiplex PCR; TCRdb holds only in-frame clones, not every one. The data hold over 45,000 clones, with about four fifths observed a single time. The sample consisted of gut tissue. The receptor source for this set is a girl aged 5-17 years with moderate ulcerative colitis.

The V gene is TRBV7-8, the J gene TRBJ1-6; 7 positions match TRBD1. Trimming at V came to 5 bases and at J to 6 bases, leaving 7 bases not matched to a gene. The CDR3 totals 15 residues. Germline V gene data show CDR1 as SGHVS and CDR2 as FQNEAQ. The CDR3 region has the DNA TGTGCCAGCAGCCTTAGACAGGGTATTAATTCACCCCTCCACTTT. It specifies CASSLRQGINSPLHF.

The chain recombines TRBV5-1 with TRBJ2-7; TRBD1 might be the D (6 bases). From germline, CDR1 is SGHRS and CDR2 YFSETQ. V was pared by 4 bases and J by 0 bases, with 11 bases between. The CDR3 has 14 amino acids. The CDR3 loop is CASSPEDSSYEQYF. In nucleotides, the CDR3 is TGCGCCAGCAGCCCCGAGGACAGCTCCTACGAGCAGTACTTC.

This chain joins TRBV5-4 and TRBJ1-1; 9 bases are a match to TRBD1. CDR3 length equals 13 residues. J gave up 9 bases and V 0 bases, and 3 bases lay outside the gene matches. Germline values: CDR1 SGHNT, CDR2 YYREEE (reference sequence). The CDR3 DNA reads as TGTGCCAGCAGCTTGGGACAGGGGGAGAAAGCTTTCTTT. Its translation: CASSLGQGEKAFF.

This clone was seen a few times. The V call is TRBV19, the J call TRBJ1-5; no firm D call. The CDR3 runs 14 residues. Germline loops: CDR1 LNHDA, CDR2 SQIVND (reference sequence). Trimming took off 7 bases at V and 4 bases at J, with 14 bases between the two ends. CDR3 nucleotide sequence: TGTGCCAGTACCACGGTAGGAGGAAATCAGCCCCAGCATTTT. This sequence encodes CASTTVGGNQPQHF.

CDR3 in DNA: TGTGCCTGGAGTAGGGTCGGCTACACCTTC. It encodes CAWSRVGYTF. V gene TRBV30 combines with J gene TRBJ1-2; D is ambiguous. Trimming shortened V by 2 bases and J by 8 bases, and 6 bases separated the two germline ends. Germline V gene sequence: CDR1 GTSNPN, CDR2 SVGIG (reference sequence). The CDR3 has 10 amino acids.

V usage is TRBV4-1 and J usage is TRBJ2-7; no definite D call. Germline V gene data show CDR1 as MGHRA and CDR2 as YSYEKL. The CDR3 is 15 amino acids. Trimming stripped 0 bases from V and 4 bases from J, with 13 bases between. In DNA, the CDR3 is TGCGCCAGCAGCCAAGAACCCCGTTCATTGTACGAGCAGTACTTC. This codes for CASSQEPRSLYEQYF.

This sequence joins TRBV18 and TRBJ1-3; D remains unclear. V lost 3 bases, J lost 4 bases, and 16 bases lay in between. Germline assignment: CDR1 KGHSH and CDR2 LQKENI. The CDR3 is made up of 16 amino acids. CDR3 sequence reads: CASSPSRSGRGNTIYF. In DNA form, the CDR3 reads TGTGCCAGCTCACCCAGTCGTTCGGGGAGAGGAAACACCATATATTTT. The complete variable domain, with remaining parts taken from reference TRBV18 and TRBJ1-3, reads NAGVMQNPRHLVRRRGQEARLRCSPMKGHSHVYWYRQLPEEGLKFMVYLQKENIIDESGMPKERFSAEFPKEGPSILRIQQVVRGDSAAYFCASSPSRSGRGNTIYFGEGSWLTVV.

The V gene is TRBV7-8, the J gene TRBJ2-5, with D unclear. The length of the CDR3 is 14 residues. V lost 5 bases and J 2 bases, leaving 12 bases between the germline ends. Germline CDR1 SGHVS, CDR2 FQNEAQ. CDR3 amino acids: CASSDRWVQETQYF. In DNA form, the CDR3 reads TGTGCCAGCAGCGACCGATGGGTTCAAGAGACCCAGTACTTC. Full variable domain (rest looked up from reference TRBV7-8 and TRBJ2-5): GAGVSQSPRYKVAKRGQDVALRCDPISGHVSLFWYQQALGQGPEFLTYFQNEAQLDKSGLPSDRFFAERPEGSVSTLKIQRTQQEDSAVYLCASSDRWVQETQYFGPGTRLLVL.

The V call is TRBV30, the J call TRBJ2-7; D might be TRBD1 or TRBD2, each matching 5 bases. The CDR3 consists of 16 residues. Germline CDR1 and CDR2: GTSNPN and SVGIG (reference sequence). V lost 2 bases, J lost 5 bases, and 22 bases lay in between. The CDR3 is CAWSIPGIIRENEQYF. Here the CDR3 DNA reads TGTGCCTGGAGTATACCTGGTATCATCAGGGAGAACGAGCAGTACTTC.

J is TRBJ1-2 and V is TRBV27; TRBD1 might be the D (5 bases). V lost 3 bases, J lost 1 base, and 9 bases lay in between. This CDR3 spans 14 amino acids. Germline CDR1 MNHEY, CDR2 SMNVEV (reference sequence). CDR3 sequence (DNA): TGTGCCAGCAGTTTTATAGGGGATAACTATGGCTACACCTTC. Protein: CASSFIGDNYGYTF.

The V call is TRBV11-2, the J call TRBJ2-7, with 9 positions matching TRBD1. V trimming: 5 bases; J trimming: 5 bases; junction bases outside the gene matches: 4. The CDR3 extends over 13 amino acids. CDR1 is SGHAT, CDR2 FQNNGV, per germline. In DNA form, the CDR3 reads TGTGCCAGCAGCCTCTGGACAGGGGACGAGCAGTACTTC. Protein product: CASSLWTGDEQYF.

This chain connects TRBV4-1 to TRBJ2-7; the match to TRBD2 covers 10 bases. The CDR3 has 18 residues. Germline trimming cut 1 base from V and 0 bases from J; bases unmatched to any gene: 9. Germline values: CDR1 MGHRA, CDR2 YSYEKL. CDR3 DNA: TGCGCCAGCAGCCAAGCTTCTAGCGGGGGTTACTACTCCTACGAGCAGTACTTC. Amino acid sequence: CASSQASSGGYYSYEQYF.

The chain uses TRBV11-2 and TRBJ1-2; 8 bases fit TRBD1. The germline gives CDR1 SGHAT, CDR2 FQNNGV. V lost 1 base to trimming and J lost 8 bases; unmatched junction nucleotides: 0. The CDR3 loop spans 12 amino acids. The CDR3 nucleotides read TGTGCCAGCAGCTTAGGACAGGGGGGCTACACCTTC. It is translated as CASSLGQGGYTF.

V gene TRBV7-9 combines with J gene TRBJ2-7, with a weak D call TRBD2 (5 bases). Deletions cut 2 bases from V and 7 bases from J, with 21 bases between. The CDR3 spans 16 residues. Germline V gives CDR1 SEHNR, CDR2 FQNEAQ (reference sequence). The CDR3 region has the DNA TGTGCCAGCAGCTTAAGTAGCCGTGTCGGGATGGTAGAGCAGTACTTC. Residues: CASSLSSRVGMVEQYF.

This clone was observed a handful of times. The J gene is TRBJ2-7, the V gene TRBV6-1; D unclear. V was shortened by 4 bases and J by 3 bases, with 10 bases between the two germline ends. Germline V gene sequence: CDR1 MNHNS, CDR2 SASEGT. The CDR3 has 13 amino acids. The CDR3 nucleotides read TGTGCCAGCAGTGTGGCTAGTCTCTACGAGCAGTACTTC. Residues: CASSVASLYEQYF.

This clone was seen a few times. This chain uses TRBV11-2 with TRBJ2-7; D possibly corresponds to TRBD1 (6 bases). CDR1 is SGHAT, CDR2 FQNNGV, per germline. V dropped 5 bases and J dropped 7 bases, with 21 bases sitting between them. This CDR3 region has 15 residues. The CDR3 sequence: CASSPVGVGANEQYF. The CDR3 nucleotides are TGTGCCAGCAGCCCCGTGGGAGTGGGGGCGAATGAGCAGTACTTC.

The chain recombines TRBV29-1 with TRBJ2-6; TRBD1 aligns across 8 bases. Trimming cost V 0 bases and J 4 bases; bases outside gene matches: 5. The CDR3 length is 16 residues. Germline values: CDR1 SQVTM, CDR2 ANQGSEA. The CDR3 DNA follows: TGCAGCGTTGAAGATCCGGACAGGGCGGGGGCCAACGTCCTGACTTTC. It yields the protein CSVEDPDRAGANVLTF.

V usage is TRBV18 and J usage is TRBJ1-4; 10 bases map to TRBD1. V shed 4 bases and J 7 bases; nucleotides not matched to a gene: 3. The CDR3 loop spans 14 amino acids. The germline gives CDR1 KGHSH, CDR2 LQKENI. CDR3 nucleotide sequence: TGTGCCAGCTCACGACAGGGGGCGGTTGAAAAACTGTTTTTT. This codes for CASSRQGAVEKLFF.

The rearrangement uses TRBV5-5 and TRBJ2-7, with 8 bases that match TRBD1. V dropped 3 bases and J dropped 3; count of bases not matched to a gene: 8. The length of the CDR3 is 15 residues. Germline lookup yields CDR1 SGHKS and CDR2 YYEKEE (reference sequence). The CDR3 reads CASSYTDRENYEQYF. CDR3 bases: TGTGCCAGCAGCTATACGGACAGGGAGAACTACGAGCAGTACTTC. The whole variable domain, filled in from reference TRBV5-5 and TRBJ2-7, reads DAGVTQSPTHLIKTRGQQVTLRCSPISGHKSVSWYQQVLGQGPQFIFQYYEKEERGRGNFPDRFSARQFPNYSSELNVNALLLGDSALYLCASSYTDRENYEQYFGPGTRLTVT.

This chain connects TRBV7-9 to TRBJ2-1; a weak D match, TRBD2 (6 bases). Per the germline V gene, CDR1 is SEHNR and CDR2 is FQNEAQ (reference sequence). The CDR3 has 15 residues. With 1 base removed from V and 8 bases from J, the gap between germline ends came to 15 bases. CDR3 DNA sequence: TGTGCCAGCAGCTTAGTGGGGGGAGTATGGTATGAGCAGTTCTTC. It translates to CASSLVGGVWYEQFF.

The chain combines TRBV6-1 with TRBJ2-7, with D perhaps assigned TRBD1 or TRBD2 (5 bases each). With 7 bases removed from V and 3 bases from J, the gap between germline ends came to 13 bases. CDR1 and CDR2 (germline): MNHNS, SASEGT. The CDR3 spans 13 residues. Here the CDR3 reads CASTVAGSYEQYF. The CDR3 region has the DNA TGTGCCAGCACCGTTGCAGGGAGCTACGAGCAGTACTTC.

This rearrangement joins TRBV5-4 to TRBJ2-5; TRBD2 matches 8 bases. The V gene end was trimmed by 4 bases and the J gene end by 1 base; junction bases not matched to a gene: 6. This CDR3 is built from 15 residues. The germline CDR1 and CDR2 sequences are SGHNT and YYREEE (reference sequence). For the CDR3, the DNA is TGTGCCAGCAGCGGGACTAGTACGGGCCAAGAGACCCAGTACTTC. This gives the protein CASSGTSTGQETQYF.

The V gene is TRBV11-2, the J gene TRBJ2-2; TRBD1 aligns across 7 bases. The germline V gene has CDR1 SGHAT and CDR2 FQNNGV. The CDR3 length is 14 residues. V dropped 5 bases and J dropped 1; count of bases not matched to a gene: 1. The CDR3 nucleotides read TGTGCCAGCAGCCGACAGGGGAACACCGGGGAGCTGTTTTTT. Residues: CASSRQGNTGELFF.

The chain uses TRBV19 and TRBJ2-4; maybe TRBD2 (5 bases). This CDR3 is 18 amino acids long. Germline CDR1 and CDR2: LNHDA and SQIVND (reference sequence). V dropped 5 bases and J dropped 5 bases, with 25 bases sitting between them. Written as DNA, the CDR3 is TGTGCCAGTAGTCCTCCTGGCCGGTTCGAGGGATTCGAAAACATTCAGTACTTC. Residues: CASSPPGRFEGFENIQYF.